These T cell receptor beta chains were read from a single sample in a study of neurological immune-mediated disorders. TCRdb reprocessed the 5' RACE reads with MiXCR, giving one entry per CDR3 protein. Here the sample spans about 66,000 distinct CDR3 sequences, 4.5% being singletons. Sequencing used PBMCs. The origin of the receptors is a man aged 30 to 39 with multiple sclerosis. CDR3s include the opening cysteine and the closing phenylalanine or tryptophan. The order of the fields is J gene, clone size, V gene, D gene, CDR3 protein, CDR3 DNA. A D gene is named only where the DNA matches it firmly. Size tells how often a clone was seen (once, few, many) or the class of an expanded clone, and some rows leave it out.

J: TRBJ1-2
size: few
V: TRBV20-1
D: .
CDR3: CSARGFNYGYTF
DNA: TGCAGTGCTAGGGGCTTTAACTATGGCTACACCTTC

J: TRBJ1-2
size: many
V: TRBV5-6
D: .
CDR3: CASSFRLQGQTNYGYTF
DNA: TGTGCCAGCAGTTTTCGATTACAGGGCCAAACTAACTATGGCTACACCTTC

J: TRBJ1-1
size: many
V: TRBV7-8
D: .
CDR3: CASSLDEGSTEAFF
DNA: TGTGCCAGCAGCTTAGATGAGGGTAGCACTGAAGCTTTCTTT

J: TRBJ2-7
size: many
V: TRBV5-6
D: TRBD1
CDR3: CASSLGQGVRYEQYF
DNA: TGTGCCAGCAGCTTGGGCCAGGGGGTCCGCTACGAGCAGTACTTC

J: TRBJ1-2
size: many
V: TRBV29-1
D: TRBD1
CDR3: CSAPNDPGQETYGYTF
DNA: TGCAGCGCACCCAATGACCCGGGACAGGAGACCTATGGCTACACCTTC

J: TRBJ2-5
size: few
V: TRBV20-1
D: TRBD1
CDR3: CSAAKSTGWGETQYF
DNA: TGCAGTGCCGCCAAATCGACAGGGTGGGGAGAGACCCAGTACTTC

J: TRBJ1-2
size: many
V: TRBV10-3
D: TRBD1
CDR3: CAISGTGGAGYTF
DNA: TGTGCCATCAGTGGGACAGGGGGCGCCGGCTACACCTTC

J: TRBJ2-5
size: many
V: TRBV5-1
D: TRBD1
CDR3: CASSPQGETQYF
DNA: TGCGCCAGCAGCCCACAGGGGGAGACCCAGTACTTC

J: TRBJ2-1
size: many
V: TRBV4-1
D: TRBD2
CDR3: CASSQGPGAGDNEQFF
DNA: TGCGCCAGCAGCCAAGGACCGGGAGCGGGGGACAATGAGCAGTTCTTC

J: TRBJ1-4
size: many
V: TRBV3-1
D: TRBD1
CDR3: CASSRWDSPYEKLFF
DNA: TGTGCCAGCAGCAGATGGGACAGTCCCTATGAAAAACTGTTTTTT

J: TRBJ1-5
size: many
V: TRBV7-8
D: .
CDR3: CASSPRASTGIHHQPQHF
DNA: TGTGCCAGCAGTCCAAGGGCTTCTACAGGGATCCATCATCAGCCCCAGCATTTT

J: TRBJ1-5
size: many
V: TRBV20-1
D: TRBD1
CDR3: CSASFNDRDSNQPQHF
DNA: TGCAGTGCTAGTTTTAATGACAGGGATAGCAATCAGCCCCAGCATTTT

J: TRBJ2-7
size: many
V: TRBV18
D: TRBD1
CDR3: CASSPPGTGGEQYF
DNA: TGTGCCAGCTCACCCCCCGGGACAGGGGGCGAGCAGTACTTC

J: TRBJ1-1
size: few
V: TRBV10-3
D: TRBD1
CDR3: CAISESQGMGTEAFF
DNA: TGTGCCATCAGTGAGTCACAGGGGATGGGCACTGAAGCTTTCTTT

J: TRBJ2-3
size: few
V: TRBV9
D: .
CDR3: CASSALITDTQYF
DNA: TGTGCCAGCAGCGCCCTAATCACAGATACGCAGTATTTT

J: TRBJ2-7
size: few
V: TRBV21-1
D: .
CDR3: CASSKGQGEQYF
DNA: TGTGCCAGCAGCAAGGGGCAGGGCGAGCAGTACTTC

J: TRBJ2-6
size: few
V: TRBV20-1
D: .
CDR3: CSATETGAKVLTF
DNA: TGCAGTGCGACGGAGACTGGGGCCAAAGTCCTGACTTTC

J: TRBJ1-1
size: many
V: TRBV5-6
D: .
CDR3: CASSSPRGGDTEAFF
DNA: TGTGCCAGCAGCTCCCCACGAGGGGGGGACACTGAAGCTTTCTTT

J: TRBJ2-4
size: many
V: TRBV4-1
D: .
CDR3: CASSHPSDPDPAKNIQYF
DNA: TGCGCCAGCAGCCATCCCTCTGATCCAGACCCAGCCAAAAACATTCAGTACTTC

J: TRBJ2-7
size: many
V: TRBV5-6
D: .
CDR3: CASSHGGASYEQYF
DNA: TGTGCCAGCAGCCATGGGGGGGCTTCCTACGAGCAGTACTTC

J: TRBJ1-2
size: .
V: TRBV29-1
D: .
CDR3: CSVDPHQNYGYTF
DNA: TGCAGCGTTGATCCACACCAGAACTATGGCTACACCTTC

J: TRBJ1-2
size: .
V: TRBV9
D: .
CDR3: CASSVAGGANYGYTF
DNA: TGTGCCAGCAGCGTAGCGGGTGGAGCTAACTATGGCTACACCTTC

J: TRBJ1-2
size: many
V: TRBV9
D: .
CDR3: CASSVEVSGGYTF
DNA: TGTGCCAGCAGCGTAGAAGTGTCGGGCGGCTACACCTTC

J: TRBJ2-2
size: many
V: TRBV5-1
D: .
CDR3: CASSPDREDTGELFF
DNA: TGCGCCAGCAGCCCCGACAGGGAGGATACCGGGGAGCTGTTTTTT

J: TRBJ1-1
size: many
V: TRBV5-1
D: TRBD1
CDR3: CASSLGTGSWNTEAFF
DNA: TGCGCCAGCAGCTTAGGGACAGGGAGCTGGAACACTGAAGCTTTCTTT

J: TRBJ2-4
size: many
V: TRBV9
D: TRBD2
CDR3: CASSVVGTSDIQYF
DNA: TGTGCCAGCAGCGTAGTGGGGACTAGCGACATTCAGTACTTC

J: TRBJ2-3
size: many
V: TRBV20-1
D: TRBD1
CDR3: CSARDYRGLGTDTQYF
DNA: TGCAGTGCTAGGGACTACAGGGGGCTCGGCACAGATACGCAGTATTTT

J: TRBJ2-1
size: many
V: TRBV6-1
D: TRBD1
CDR3: CASSTGTGRFF
DNA: TGTGCCAGCAGCACCGGGACAGGTCGGTTCTTC

J: TRBJ1-1
size: few
V: TRBV6-5
D: .
CDR3: CASSYSGGLNTEAFF
DNA: TGTGCCAGCAGTTACTCGGGGGGCCTGAACACTGAAGCTTTCTTT

J: TRBJ1-5
size: few
V: TRBV6-6
D: TRBD1
CDR3: CASSYGQGDILQNF
DNA: TGTGCCAGCAGTTACGGGCAGGGGGATATCCTCCAGAATTTT

J: TRBJ2-3
size: few
V: TRBV10-3
D: .
CDR3: CAIRTGPDTDTQYF
DNA: TGTGCCATCAGAACGGGACCCGACACAGATACGCAGTATTTT

J: TRBJ1-2
size: few
V: TRBV5-1
D: .
CDR3: CASSFYPQGEGYGYTF
DNA: TGCGCCAGCAGCTTCTACCCTCAGGGAGAGGGCTATGGCTACACCTTC

J: TRBJ2-7
size: few
V: TRBV5-5
D: .
CDR3: CASSLTGWNYEQYF
DNA: TGTGCCAGCAGCTTGACAGGGTGGAACTACGAGCAGTACTTC

J: TRBJ2-3
size: few
V: TRBV5-1
D: .
CDR3: CASTRAPPGDTQYF
DNA: TGCGCCAGCACTCGAGCCCCGCCCGGAGATACGCAGTATTTT

J: TRBJ2-3
size: .
V: TRBV5-1
D: TRBD2
CDR3: CASSPSGGGDTQYF
DNA: TGCGCCAGCAGCCCTAGCGGGGGAGGAGATACGCAGTATTTT

J: TRBJ1-1
size: few
V: TRBV5-6
D: TRBD1
CDR3: CASRDRGSTEAFF
DNA: TGTGCCAGCAGGGACAGGGGGAGCACTGAAGCTTTCTTT

J: TRBJ1-1
size: .
V: TRBV27
D: .
CDR3: CASSLSRGANTEAFF
DNA: TGTGCCAGCAGTTTATCGAGGGGGGCCAACACTGAAGCTTTCTTT

J: TRBJ1-1
size: .
V: TRBV20-1
D: TRBD1
CDR3: CSAAEKDRVTEAFF
DNA: TGCAGTGCTGCTGAAAAGGACAGGGTAACTGAAGCTTTCTTT

J: TRBJ1-6
size: .
V: TRBV7-6
D: .
CDR3: CASSSGVSYNSPLHF
DNA: TGTGCCAGCAGCTCCGGGGTTTCCTATAATTCACCCCTCCACTTT

J: TRBJ2-5
size: many
V: TRBV7-3
D: .
CDR3: CASSFGAQETQYF
DNA: TGTGCCAGCAGCTTCGGGGCCCAAGAGACCCAGTACTTC

J: TRBJ1-4
size: many
V: TRBV5-1
D: .
CDR3: CASSVQGRSNEKLFF
DNA: TGCGCCAGCAGCGTTCAGGGGAGGTCTAATGAAAAACTGTTTTTT

J: TRBJ2-6
size: .
V: TRBV27
D: .
CDR3: CASSELSGANVLTF
DNA: TGTGCCAGCAGTGAGCTGTCTGGGGCCAACGTCCTGACTTTC

J: TRBJ1-6
size: .
V: TRBV20-1
D: TRBD1
CDR3: CSASFRQGYNSPLNF
DNA: TGCAGTGCTAGTTTCCGACAGGGGTATAATTCACCCCTCAACTTT

J: TRBJ2-5
size: medium-sized
V: TRBV12-3/TRBV12-4
D: .
CDR3: CASSLTRWETQYF
DNA: TGTGCCAGCAGTTTAACTCGCTGGGAGACCCAGTACTTC

J: TRBJ1-1
size: many
V: TRBV25-1
D: .
CDR3: CASSDERDMAEAFF
DNA: TGTGCCAGCAGTGACGAACGGGATATGGCTGAAGCTTTCTTT